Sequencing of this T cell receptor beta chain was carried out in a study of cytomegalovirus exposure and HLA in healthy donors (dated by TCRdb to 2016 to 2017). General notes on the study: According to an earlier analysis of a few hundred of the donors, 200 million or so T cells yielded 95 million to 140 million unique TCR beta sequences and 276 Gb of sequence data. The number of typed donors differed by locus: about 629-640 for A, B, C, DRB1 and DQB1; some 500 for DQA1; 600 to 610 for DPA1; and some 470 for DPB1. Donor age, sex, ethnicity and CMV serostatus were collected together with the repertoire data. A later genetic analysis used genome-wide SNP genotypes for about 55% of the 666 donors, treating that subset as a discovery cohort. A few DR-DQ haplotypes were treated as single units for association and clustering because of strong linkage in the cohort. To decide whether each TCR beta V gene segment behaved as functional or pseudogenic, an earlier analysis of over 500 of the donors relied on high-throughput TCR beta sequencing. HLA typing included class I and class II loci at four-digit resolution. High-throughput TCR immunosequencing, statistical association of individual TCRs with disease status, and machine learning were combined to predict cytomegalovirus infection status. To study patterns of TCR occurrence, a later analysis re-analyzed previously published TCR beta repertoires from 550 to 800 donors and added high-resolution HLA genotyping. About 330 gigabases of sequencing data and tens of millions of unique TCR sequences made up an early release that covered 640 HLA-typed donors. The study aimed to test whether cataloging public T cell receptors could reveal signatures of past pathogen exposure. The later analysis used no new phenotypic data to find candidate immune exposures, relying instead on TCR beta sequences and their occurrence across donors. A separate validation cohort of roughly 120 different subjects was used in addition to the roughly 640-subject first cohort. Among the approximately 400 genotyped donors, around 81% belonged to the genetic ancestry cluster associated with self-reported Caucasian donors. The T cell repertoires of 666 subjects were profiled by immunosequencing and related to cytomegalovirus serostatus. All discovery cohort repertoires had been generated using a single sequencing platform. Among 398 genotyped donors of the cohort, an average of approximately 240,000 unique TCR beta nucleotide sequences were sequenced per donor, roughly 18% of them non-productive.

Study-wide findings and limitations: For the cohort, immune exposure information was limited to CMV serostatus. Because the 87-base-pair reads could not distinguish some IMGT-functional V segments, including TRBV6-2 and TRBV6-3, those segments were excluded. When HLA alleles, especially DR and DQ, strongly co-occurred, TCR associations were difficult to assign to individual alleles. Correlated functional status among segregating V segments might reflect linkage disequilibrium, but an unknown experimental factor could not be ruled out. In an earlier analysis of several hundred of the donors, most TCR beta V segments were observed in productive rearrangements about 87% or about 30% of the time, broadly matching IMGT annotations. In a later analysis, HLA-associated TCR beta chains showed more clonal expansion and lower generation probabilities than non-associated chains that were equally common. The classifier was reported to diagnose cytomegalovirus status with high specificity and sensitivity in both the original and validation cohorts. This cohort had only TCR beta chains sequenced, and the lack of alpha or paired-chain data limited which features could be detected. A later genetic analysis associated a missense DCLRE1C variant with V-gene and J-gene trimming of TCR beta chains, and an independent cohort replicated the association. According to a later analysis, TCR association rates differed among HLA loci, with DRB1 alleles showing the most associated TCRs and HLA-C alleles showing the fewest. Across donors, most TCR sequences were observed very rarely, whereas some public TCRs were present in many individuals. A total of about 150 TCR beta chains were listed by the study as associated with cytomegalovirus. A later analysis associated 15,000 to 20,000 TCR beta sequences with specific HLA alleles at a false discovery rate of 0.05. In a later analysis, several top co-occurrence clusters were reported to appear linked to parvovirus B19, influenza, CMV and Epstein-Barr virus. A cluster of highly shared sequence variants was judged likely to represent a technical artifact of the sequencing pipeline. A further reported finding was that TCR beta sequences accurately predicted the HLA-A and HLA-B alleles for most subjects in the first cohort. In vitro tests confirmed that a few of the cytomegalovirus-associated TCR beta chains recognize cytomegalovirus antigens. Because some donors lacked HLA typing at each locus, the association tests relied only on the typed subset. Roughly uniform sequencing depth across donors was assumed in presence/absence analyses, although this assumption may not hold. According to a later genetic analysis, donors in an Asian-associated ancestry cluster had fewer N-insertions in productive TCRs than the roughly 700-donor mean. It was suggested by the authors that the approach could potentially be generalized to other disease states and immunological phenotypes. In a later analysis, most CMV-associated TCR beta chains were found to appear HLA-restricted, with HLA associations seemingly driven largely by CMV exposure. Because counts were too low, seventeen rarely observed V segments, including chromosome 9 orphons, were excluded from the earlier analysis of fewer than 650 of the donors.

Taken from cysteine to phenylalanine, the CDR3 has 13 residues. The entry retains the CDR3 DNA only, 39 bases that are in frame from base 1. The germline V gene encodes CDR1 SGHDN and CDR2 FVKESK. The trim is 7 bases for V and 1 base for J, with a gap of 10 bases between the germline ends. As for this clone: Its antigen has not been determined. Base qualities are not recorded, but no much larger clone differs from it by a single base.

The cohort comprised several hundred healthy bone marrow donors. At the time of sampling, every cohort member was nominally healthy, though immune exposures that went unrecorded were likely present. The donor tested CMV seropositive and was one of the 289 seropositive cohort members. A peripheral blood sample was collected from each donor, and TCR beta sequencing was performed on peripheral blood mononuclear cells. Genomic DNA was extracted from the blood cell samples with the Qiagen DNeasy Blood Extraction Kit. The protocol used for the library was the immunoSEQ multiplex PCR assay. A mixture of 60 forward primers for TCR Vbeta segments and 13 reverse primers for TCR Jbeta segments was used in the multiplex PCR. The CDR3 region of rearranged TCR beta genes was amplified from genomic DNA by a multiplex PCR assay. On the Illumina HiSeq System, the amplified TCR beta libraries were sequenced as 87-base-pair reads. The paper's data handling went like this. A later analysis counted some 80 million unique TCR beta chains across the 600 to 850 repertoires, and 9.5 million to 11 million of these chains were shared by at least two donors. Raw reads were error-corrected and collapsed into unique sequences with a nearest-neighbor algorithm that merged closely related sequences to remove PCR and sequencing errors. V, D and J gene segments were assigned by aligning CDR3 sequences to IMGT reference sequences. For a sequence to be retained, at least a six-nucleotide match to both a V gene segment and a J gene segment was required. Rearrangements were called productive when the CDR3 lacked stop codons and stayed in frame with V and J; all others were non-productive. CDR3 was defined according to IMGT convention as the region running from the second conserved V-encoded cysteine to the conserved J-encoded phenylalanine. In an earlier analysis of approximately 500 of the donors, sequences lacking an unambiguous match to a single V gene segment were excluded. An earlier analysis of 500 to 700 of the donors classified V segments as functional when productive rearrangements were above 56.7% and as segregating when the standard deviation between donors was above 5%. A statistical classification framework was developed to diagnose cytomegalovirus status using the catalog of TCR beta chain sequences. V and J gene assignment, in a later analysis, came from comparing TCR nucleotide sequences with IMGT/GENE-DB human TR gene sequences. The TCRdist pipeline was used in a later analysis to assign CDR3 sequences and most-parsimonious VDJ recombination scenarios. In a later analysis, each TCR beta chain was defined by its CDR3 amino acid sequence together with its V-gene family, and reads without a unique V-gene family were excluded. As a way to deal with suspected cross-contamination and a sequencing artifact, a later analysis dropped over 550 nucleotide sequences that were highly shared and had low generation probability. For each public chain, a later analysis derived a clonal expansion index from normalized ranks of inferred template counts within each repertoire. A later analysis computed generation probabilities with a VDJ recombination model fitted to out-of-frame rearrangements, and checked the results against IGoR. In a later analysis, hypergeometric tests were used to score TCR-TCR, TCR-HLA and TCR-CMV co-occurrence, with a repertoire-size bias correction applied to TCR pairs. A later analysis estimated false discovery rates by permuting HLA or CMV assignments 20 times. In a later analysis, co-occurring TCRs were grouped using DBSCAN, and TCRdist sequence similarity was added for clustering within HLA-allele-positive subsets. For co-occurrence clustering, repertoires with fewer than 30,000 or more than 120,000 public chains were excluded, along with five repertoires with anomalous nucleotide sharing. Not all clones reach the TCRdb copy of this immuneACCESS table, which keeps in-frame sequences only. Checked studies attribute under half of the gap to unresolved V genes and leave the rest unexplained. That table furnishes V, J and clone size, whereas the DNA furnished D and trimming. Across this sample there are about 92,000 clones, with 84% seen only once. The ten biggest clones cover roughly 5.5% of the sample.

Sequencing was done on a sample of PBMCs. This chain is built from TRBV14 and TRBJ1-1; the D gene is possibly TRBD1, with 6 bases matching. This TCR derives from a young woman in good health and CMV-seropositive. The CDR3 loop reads CASKGQENTEAFF. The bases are TGTGCCAGCAAGGGACAAGAGAACACTGAAGCTTTCTTT.